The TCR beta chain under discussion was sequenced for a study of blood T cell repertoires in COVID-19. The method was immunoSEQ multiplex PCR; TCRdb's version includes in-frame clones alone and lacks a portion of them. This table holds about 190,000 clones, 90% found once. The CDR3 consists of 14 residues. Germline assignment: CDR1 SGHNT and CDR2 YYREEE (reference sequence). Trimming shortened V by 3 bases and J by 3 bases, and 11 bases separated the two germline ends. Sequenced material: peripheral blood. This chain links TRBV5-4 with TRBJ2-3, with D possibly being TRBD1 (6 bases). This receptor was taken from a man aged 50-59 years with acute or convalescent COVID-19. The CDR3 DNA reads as TGTGCCAGCAGCTGGGCAGGGGTTACAGATACGCAGTATTTT. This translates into CASSWAGVTDTQYF.